These 21 T cell receptor beta chains were sequenced from one sample in a study of beta chain features in type 1 diabetes. Every bit of the isolated RNA underwent reverse transcription, so sequencing read expressed TCRB transcripts. Only in-frame clones appear in the TCRdb table, and some are missing; sequencing was by immunoSEQ multiplex PCR. The sample has some 410,000 clones, more than 11% seen once. Material: naive CD4+ T cells from blood. The receptor source for this set is a man aged 30 to 45 in good health.

This clone was recorded a few times. This chain uses TRBV7-8 with TRBJ2-3; 9 bases are shared with TRBD1. From germline, CDR1 is SGHVS and CDR2 FQNEAQ. The CDR3 sequence is 16 residues long. V lost 5 bases and J lost 0; bases outside the gene matches: 6. The CDR3 bases are TGTGCCAGCAGCCGGGACAGGGTCACTAGCACAGATACGCAGTATTTT. Translating gives CASSRDRVTSTDTQYF.

The rearrangement links TRBV29-1 to TRBJ1-5; a possible D gene is TRBD1 (5 bases). The CDR3 length is 12 residues. Looked up from germline, CDR1 is SQVTM and CDR2 is ANQGSEA. V was shortened by 4 bases and J by 6 bases, with 10 bases between the two germline ends. CDR3 loop: CSVVDGGQPQHF. As DNA, the CDR3 is TGCAGCGTTGTGGACGGGGGTCAGCCCCAGCATTTT. The full variable domain, in which reference TRBV29-1 and TRBJ1-5 provide the parts outside the CDR3, is SAVISQKPSRDICQRGTSLTIQCQVDSQVTMMFWYRQQPGQSLTLIATANQGSEATYESGFVIDKFPISRPNLTFSTLTVSNMSPEDSSIYLCSVVDGGQPQHFGDGTRLSIL.

This clone came up a few times. The chain carries TRBV7-8 and TRBJ1-1; D might be TRBD1 (5 bases). Germline CDR1 reads SGHVS; CDR2 reads FQNEAQ. The CDR3 runs to 15 residues. V lost 5 bases, J lost 0 bases, and 13 bases lay in between. CDR3 residues: CASSRGAIVNTEAFF. CDR3 DNA sequence: TGTGCCAGCAGCCGAGGGGCAATTGTGAACACTGAAGCTTTCTTT. Together with reference TRBV7-8 and TRBJ1-1, the CDR3 gives the full variable domain: GAGVSQSPRYKVAKRGQDVALRCDPISGHVSLFWYQQALGQGPEFLTYFQNEAQLDKSGLPSDRFFAERPEGSVSTLKIQRTQQEDSAVYLCASSRGAIVNTEAFFGQGTRLTVV.

This clone was detected only a few times. The chain has TRBV4-3 and TRBJ2-1; maybe TRBD1 (6 bases). The V end was cut by 3 bases, the J end by 10 bases, with 10 bases between. The CDR3 contains 12 residues. Germline assignment: CDR1 LGHNA and CDR2 YSLEER. The DNA of the CDR3 is TGCGCCAGCAGCCAGGCTGGGGGCGAGCAGTTCTTC. Its translation: CASSQAGGEQFF.

A note on this clone: This may stem from a read error, because a much larger clone lies one nucleotide away. The sample holds other DNA sequences that translate to the same CDR3. The genes are TRBV7-9 and TRBJ2-5; D ambiguous. The CDR3 is made up of 11 amino acids. V lost 3 bases to trimming and J lost 4 bases, with 3 bases between them. CDR1 is SEHNR and CDR2 is FQNEAQ in the germline V gene (reference sequence). CDR3 sequence reads: CASSFGETQYF. CDR3 in DNA: TGTGCCAGCAGCTTCGGAGAGACCCAGTACTTC.

This clone was counted only a few times. This chain links TRBV4-2 with TRBJ1-2, with D tentatively TRBD1 (6 bases). Germline V gene data show CDR1 as LGHNA and CDR2 as YNFKEQ. CDR3 length: 13 residues. The V and J ends lost 0 bases and 8 bases respectively, with 10 bases between them. The CDR3 here is CASSQEGGYGYTF. CDR3 sequence (DNA): TGTGCCAGCAGCCAAGAAGGGGGATACGGCTACACCTTC.

This clone was counted a few times. The V gene is TRBV27, the J gene TRBJ2-1; weak D call: TRBD2 (5 bases). This CDR3 has 13 residues. The germline V gene encodes CDR1 MNHEY and CDR2 SMNVEV (reference sequence). V was shortened by 8 bases and J by 6 bases, with 14 bases between the two germline ends. The CDR3 sequence is CASGVRVLNEQFF. CDR3 nucleotides: TGTGCCAGCGGGGTGAGGGTCCTCAATGAGCAGTTCTTC.

The J gene is TRBJ1-1, the V gene TRBV19, with D possibly matching TRBD1 (6 bases). The CDR3 runs 15 residues. The V gene's germline CDR1 is LNHDA and CDR2 SQIVND (reference sequence). Trimming cost V 0 bases and J 1 base, with 9 bases left between them. The CDR3 spells CASSIDKTGNTEAFF. The CDR3, as DNA: TGTGCCAGTAGTATAGACAAGACAGGGAACACTGAAGCTTTCTTT. The variable domain in full, completed from reference TRBV19 and TRBJ1-1, reads DGGITQSPKYLFRKEGQNVTLSCEQNLNHDAMYWYRQDPGQGLRLIYYSQIVNDFQKGDIAEGYSVSREKKESFPLTVTSAQKNPTAFYLCASSIDKTGNTEAFFGQGTRLTVV.

This clone was seen more than once but under ten times. V and J are TRBV5-4 and TRBJ2-7; 7 bases map to TRBD2. The CDR3 loop spans 14 amino acids. After removal of 3 bases from V and 5 bases from J, the junction contained 8 bases not matched to a gene. Germline V gene sequence: CDR1 SGHNT, CDR2 YYREEE (reference sequence). The CDR3 loop reads CASSSRGGPNEQYV. The CDR3 region has the DNA TGTGCCAGCAGCTCCCGGGGAGGGCCGAACGAGCAGTACGTC.

The chain joins TRBV7-9 to TRBJ2-1; D call uncertain. Germline V gene lookup returns CDR1 SEHNR and CDR2 FQNEAQ (reference sequence). Trimming left V 0 bases short and J 5 bases short, with 14 bases between. This CDR3 has 16 amino acids. CDR3 bases: TGTGCCAGCAGCTTAGCTAGCCCCAATGGGGACAATGAGCAGTTCTTC. Translating gives CASSLASPNGDNEQFF. Complete variable domain (other parts from reference TRBV7-9 and TRBJ2-1): DTGVSQNPRHKITKRGQNVTFRCDPISEHNRLYWYRQTLGQGPEFLTYFQNEAQLEKSRLLSDRFSAERPKGSFSTLEIQRTEQGDSAMYLCASSLASPNGDNEQFFGPGTRLTVL.

Only a few counts were recorded for this clone. The DNA for the CDR3 is TGTGCCGCCGCTAACACAGATACGCAGTATTTT. As protein: CAAANTDTQYF. This chain joins TRBV6-5 and TRBJ2-3; D unresolved. Germline V gives CDR1 MNHEY, CDR2 SVGAGI. Trimming removed 11 bases at V and 2 bases at J, with 8 bases between. The CDR3 has 11 residues.

This clone came up many times. The same CDR3 is also encoded by other DNA sequences in this sample. The V gene is TRBV7-9, the J gene TRBJ2-3; D is undetermined. Germline V CDR1 and CDR2: SEHNR, FQNEAQ (reference sequence). The V and J ends lost 3 bases and 2 bases respectively, with 0 bases between them. There are 11 residues in the CDR3. This chain's CDR3 is CASSFTDTQYF. DNA for the CDR3: TGTGCCAGCAGCTTCACAGATACGCAGTATTTT.

The V and J genes are TRBV5-4 and TRBJ1-1, with D unclear. This CDR3 has 13 amino acids. Germline CDR1 and CDR2: SGHNT and YYREEE (reference sequence). V lost 4 bases to trimming and J lost 6 bases, with 13 bases between them. The CDR3 spells CASSHRSGAEAFF. CDR3 nucleotide sequence: TGTGCCAGCAGCCACAGAAGTGGGGCTGAAGCTTTCTTT.

The chain is built from TRBV6-6 and TRBJ2-1; D is ambiguous. The CDR3 extends over 16 amino acids. V lost 6 bases and J 4 bases, leaving 19 bases between the germline ends. CDR1 is MNHNY and CDR2 is SVGAGI in the germline V gene (reference sequence). The CDR3 sequence: CASSSPVGLFYNEQFF. DNA of the CDR3: TGTGCCAGCAGCTCACCCGTTGGGCTTTTTTACAATGAGCAGTTCTTC.

J is TRBJ2-3 and V is TRBV4-3; D call uncertain. The CDR3 runs 15 residues. Per the germline V gene, CDR1 is LGHNA and CDR2 is YSLEER. Trimming took 6 bases from V and 1 from J, leaving 14 bases between them. The CDR3 protein is CASSHSSIRTDTQYF. CDR3 coding DNA: TGCGCCAGCAGTCATAGCAGTATTCGCACAGATACGCAGTATTTT.

This clone was found a few times. The gene calls are TRBV10-3 and TRBJ2-7; TRBD2 is a possible D gene (5 bases). The CDR3 loop spans 13 amino acids. The ends were cut back, 8 bases at V and 3 bases at J, with 14 bases in the middle. Looked up from germline, CDR1 is ENHRY and CDR2 is SYGVKD. In nucleotides, the CDR3 is TGTGCCATCTCGCCCCAGCGGAGCTACGAGCAGTACGTC. Protein: CAISPQRSYEQYV.

V and J are TRBV15 and TRBJ1-2, with D possibly being TRBD1 (5 bases). With 5 bases removed from V and 5 bases from J, the gap between germline ends came to 12 bases. The CDR3 contains 13 residues. Germline CDR1 LNHNV, CDR2 YYDKDF (reference sequence). CDR3 protein: CATSGGDGYGYTF. The DNA of the CDR3 is TGTGCCACCAGCGGGGGAGACGGGTATGGCTACACCTTC.

This clone was found a few times. The chain joins TRBV2 to TRBJ2-7; perhaps TRBD2 as D (6 bases). Germline V gene sequence: CDR1 SNHLY, CDR2 FYNNEI. Trimming removed 3 bases at V and 1 base at J, with 10 bases between. There are 14 residues in the CDR3. Here the CDR3 DNA reads TGTGCCAGCAGTGATTTTGCGGGGTCCTACGAGCAGTACTTC. Its protein product is CASSDFAGSYEQYF.

There are a few counts of this clone. The genes are TRBV5-1 and TRBJ2-6; 8 nucleotides align to TRBD1. V was clipped by 2 bases and J by 8 bases; unmatched bases: 6. The germline gives CDR1 SGHRS, CDR2 YFSETQ. The CDR3 is 15 residues long. The CDR3 bases are TGCGCCAGCAGCTTCCAGACAGGGGAGTCCAACGTCCTGACTTTC. Translated: CASSFQTGESNVLTF.

The CDR3 region has the DNA TGCGCCAGCATTCGGACTAGCGGGATCAGCTCCTACAATGAGCAGTTCTTC. It specifies CASIRTSGISSYNEQFF. The chain couples TRBV5-1 to TRBJ2-1; 12 bases fit TRBD2. CDR1 is SGHRS, CDR2 YFSETQ, per germline. Trimming at V came to 6 bases and at J to 0 bases, leaving 7 bases not matched to a gene. This CDR3 contains 17 residues.

A few counts support this clone. This sequence joins TRBV7-6 and TRBJ2-4; D uncertain. CDR1 and CDR2 from the germline V gene are SGHVS and FNYEAQ. The CDR3 length is 14 residues. V shed 1 base and J shed 7 bases, with 11 bases lying between them. CDR3 protein: CASSLVKEWNIQYF. Written as DNA, the CDR3 is TGTGCCAGCAGCTTAGTAAAAGAATGGAACATTCAGTACTTC.